A selection of T cell receptor beta chains follows, all from one sample in a study of blood T cells in healthy people across ages. TCRdb re-called the 5' RACE reads with MiXCR, one entry per CDR3 protein. The data show over 1,300,000 distinct CDR3 sequences, roughly 60% seen once. Sequenced material: blood. The receptors come from a man between 18 and 35 years old in good health. Each CDR3 is given with its conserved first and last residue. The order of the fields is CDR3 length, D gene, V gene, J gene, clone size, CDR3 protein, CDR3 DNA. A D gene is named only where the DNA matches it firmly. A row's size may be missing; if present it is once, few, many or a size class.

>16|TRBD1|TRBV20-1|TRBJ2-2|.
CSARQGQEKSSGELFF
TGCAGTGCTAGACAGGGACAGGAAAAATCATCCGGGGAGCTGTTTTTT
>14|.|TRBV4-2|TRBJ2-4|.
CASSQDGLLRIQYF
TGTGCCAGCAGCCAAGATGGCCTCCTACGGATTCAGTACTTC
>13|.|TRBV6-6|TRBJ1-1|.
CASNGGAITEAFF
TGTGCCAGCAATGGGGGGGCCATTACTGAAGCTTTCTTT
>16|TRBD2|TRBV10-3|TRBJ2-1|.
CAISGAGGDFYNEQFF
TGTGCCATCAGCGGAGCGGGGGGGGACTTCTACAATGAGCAGTTCTTC
>12|.|TRBV6-1|TRBJ2-4|.
CASSELYRFQYF
TGTGCCAGCAGTGAATTGTATCGATTTCAGTACTTC
>14|.|TRBV2|TRBJ2-5|.
CASSGGRYQETQYF
TGTGCCAGCAGTGGGGGACGGTACCAAGAGACCCAGTACTTC
>14|.|TRBV11-2|TRBJ2-4|.
CASSPVYWYNEQYF
TGTGCCAGCAGCCCCGTTTACTGGTACAATGAGCAGTACTTC
>17|.|TRBV5-4|TRBJ2-1|.
CASSLESARKLNNEQFF
TGTGCCAGCAGCTTGGAGTCGGCCAGGAAACTTAACAATGAGCAGTTCTTC
>17|TRBD1|TRBV11-2|TRBJ2-5|.
CASSPWTGREYQETQYF
TGTGCCAGCAGCCCTTGGACAGGTAGAGAGTACCAAGAGACCCAGTACTTC
>17|.|TRBV29-1|TRBJ2-1|.
CSVDGGLVQGIYNEQFF
TGCAGCGTTGACGGGGGCTTAGTACAGGGGATTTACAATGAGCAGTTCTTC
>13|TRBD1|TRBV27|TRBJ1-2|.
CASSLGQQDGYTF
TGTGCCAGCAGTCTGGGACAGCAGGATGGCTACACCTTC
>11|.|TRBV29-1|TRBJ2-4|.
CSVLTQGIQYF
TGCAGCGTGCTGACCCAAGGCATTCAGTACTTC
>15|TRBD2|TRBV20-1|TRBJ2-7|once
CSAPLSGTSGGGQYF
TGCAGTGCTCCTCTATCAGGGACTAGCGGGGGCGGGCAGTACTTC
>12|.|TRBV5-1|TRBJ1-1|.
CASSLSQGKAFF
TGCGCCAGCAGCTTGTCTCAGGGCAAAGCTTTCTTT